The clone carrying this T cell receptor beta chain was counted between two and nine times. The antigen is not known. The ends lost 6 bases at V and 4 bases at J; junction bases unmatched: 4. CDR3 length: 16 amino acids. TCRdb reanalysed the 5' RACE reads using MiXCR and keeps one entry per CDR3 protein. Among about half a million distinct CDR3 sequences listed, roughly 18% were seen once. This entry is derived from a study of T-cell memory formation after mild COVID-19. Turning to the study itself: The TCR clusters were mostly specific to one donor.

General study points: The authors did not confirm SARS-CoV-2 specificity of second-wave clones peaking day 37. The study found balanced CD4/CD8 in clones contracting day 15 to 85 and a CD4+ lean in later expanders. Researchers report contracting CD4+ clones mostly in CM and EM, with CD8+ clones in EMRA.

The sequenced sample was PBMCs or a T cell subset sorted from them (not recorded which). The receptor was isolated from an adult woman who had mild COVID-19 (a few samples of this study predate the infection). Cell type and time point are not known. V usage is TRBV12-3 or TRBV12-4 and J usage is TRBJ2-1, with 15 bases aligning to TRBD2. For the CDR3, the DNA is TGTGCCAGCAGCGGACTAGCGGGGGGGATGTACAATGAGCAGTTCTTC. Protein product: CASSGLAGGMYNEQFF.